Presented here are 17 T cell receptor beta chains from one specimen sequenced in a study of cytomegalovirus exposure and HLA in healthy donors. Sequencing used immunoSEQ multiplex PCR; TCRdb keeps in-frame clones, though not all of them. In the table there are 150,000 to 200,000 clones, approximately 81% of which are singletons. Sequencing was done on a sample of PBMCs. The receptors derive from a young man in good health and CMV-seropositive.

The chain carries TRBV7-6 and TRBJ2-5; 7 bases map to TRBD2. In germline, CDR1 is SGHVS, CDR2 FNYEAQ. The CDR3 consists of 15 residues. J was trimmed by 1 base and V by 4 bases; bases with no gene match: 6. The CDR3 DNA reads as TGTGCCAGCAGCTGGTTACCTAGCGGCCAAGAGACCCAGTACTTC. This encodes CASSWLPSGQETQYF.

The CDR3 is CASRSRDRAYGYTF. In nucleotides, the CDR3 is TGTGCCAGCAGGTCCCGGGACAGGGCCTATGGCTACACCTTC. This chain joins TRBV5-6 and TRBJ1-2, with 9 bases aligning to TRBD1. The CDR3 has 14 residues. J gave up 4 bases and V 5 bases, and 6 bases lay outside the gene matches. In germline, CDR1 is SGHDT, CDR2 YYEEEE. Full variable domain (remainder filled in from reference TRBV5-6 and TRBJ1-2): DAGVTQSPTHLIKTRGQQVTLRCSPKSGHDTVSWYQQALGQGPQFIFQYYEEEERQRGNFPDRFSGHQFPNYSSELNVNALLLGDSALYLCASRSRDRAYGYTFGSGTRLTVV.

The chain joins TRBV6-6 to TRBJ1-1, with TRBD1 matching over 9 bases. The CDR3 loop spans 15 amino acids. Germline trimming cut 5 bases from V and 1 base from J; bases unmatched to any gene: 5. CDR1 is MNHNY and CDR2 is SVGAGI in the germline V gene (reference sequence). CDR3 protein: CASSTGQGRNTEAFF. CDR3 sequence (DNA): TGTGCCAGCAGTACAGGACAGGGGCGGAACACTGAAGCTTTCTTT.

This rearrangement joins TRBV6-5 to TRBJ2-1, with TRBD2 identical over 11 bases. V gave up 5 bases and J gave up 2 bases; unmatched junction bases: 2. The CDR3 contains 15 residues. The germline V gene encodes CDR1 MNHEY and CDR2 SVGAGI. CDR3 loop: CASSLSGGAYNEQFF. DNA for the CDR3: TGTGCCAGCAGTCTTAGCGGGGGGGCCTACAATGAGCAGTTCTTC.

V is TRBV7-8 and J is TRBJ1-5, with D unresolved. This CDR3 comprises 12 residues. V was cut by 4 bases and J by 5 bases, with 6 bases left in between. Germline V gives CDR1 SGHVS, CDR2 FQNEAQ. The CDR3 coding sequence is TGTGCCAGCAGCTACCGGGATCAGCCCCAGCATTTT. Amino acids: CASSYRDQPQHF.

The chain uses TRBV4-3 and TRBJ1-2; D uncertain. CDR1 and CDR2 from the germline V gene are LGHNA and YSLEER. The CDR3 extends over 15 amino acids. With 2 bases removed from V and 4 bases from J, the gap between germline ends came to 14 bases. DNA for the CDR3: TGCGCCAGCAGCCAAACTCGGGTCATAAGCTATGGCTACACCTTC. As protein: CASSQTRVISYGYTF.

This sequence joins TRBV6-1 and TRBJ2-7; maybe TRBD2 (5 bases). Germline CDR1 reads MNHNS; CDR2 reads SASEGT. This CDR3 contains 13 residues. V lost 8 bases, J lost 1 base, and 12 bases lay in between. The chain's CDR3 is CASGEGFSYEQYF. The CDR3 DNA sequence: TGTGCCAGCGGCGAGGGATTTTCCTACGAGCAGTACTTC.

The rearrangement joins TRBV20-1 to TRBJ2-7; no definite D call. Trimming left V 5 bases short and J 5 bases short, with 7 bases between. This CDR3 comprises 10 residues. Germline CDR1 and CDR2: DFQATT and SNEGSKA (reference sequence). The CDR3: CSAESNEQYF. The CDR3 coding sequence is TGCAGTGCTGAGTCAAACGAGCAGTACTTC.

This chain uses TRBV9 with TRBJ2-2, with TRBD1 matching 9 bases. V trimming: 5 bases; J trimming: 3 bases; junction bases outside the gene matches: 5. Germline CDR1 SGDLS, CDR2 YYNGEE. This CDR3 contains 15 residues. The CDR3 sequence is CASREGQGYTGELFF. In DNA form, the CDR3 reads TGTGCCAGCAGAGAGGGACAGGGATACACCGGGGAGCTGTTTTTT.

The CDR3 nucleotides read TGTGCCAGCAGCGTAGGCACTAGCGGGAGAATGACTAACACCGGGGAGCTGTTTTTT. The encoded protein is CASSVGTSGRMTNTGELFF. The V gene is TRBV9, the J gene TRBJ2-2; 11 nucleotides agree with TRBD2. CDR1 is SGDLS, CDR2 YYNGEE, per germline. The CDR3 has 19 amino acids. With 0 bases clipped from V and 2 bases from J, the junction kept 9 bases outside the gene matches.

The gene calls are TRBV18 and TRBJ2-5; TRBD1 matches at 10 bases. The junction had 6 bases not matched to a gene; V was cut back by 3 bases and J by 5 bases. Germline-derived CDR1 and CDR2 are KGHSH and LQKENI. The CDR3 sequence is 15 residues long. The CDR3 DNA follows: TGTGCCAGCTCACCCAGGACAGGGGGAATGGAGACCCAGTACTTC. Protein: CASSPRTGGMETQYF.

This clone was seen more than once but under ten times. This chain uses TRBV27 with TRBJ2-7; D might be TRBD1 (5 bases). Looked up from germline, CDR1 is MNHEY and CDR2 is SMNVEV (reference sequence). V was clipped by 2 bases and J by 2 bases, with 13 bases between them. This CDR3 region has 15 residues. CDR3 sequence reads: CASSLTQGSPYEQYF. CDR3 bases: TGTGCCAGCAGTTTAACTCAGGGTAGCCCCTACGAGCAGTACTTC.

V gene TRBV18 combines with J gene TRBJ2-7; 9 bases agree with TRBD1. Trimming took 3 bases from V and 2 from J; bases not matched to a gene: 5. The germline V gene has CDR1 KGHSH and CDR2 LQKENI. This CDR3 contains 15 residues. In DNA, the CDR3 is TGTGCCAGCTCACCTTCGGGGACAGGGACCTACGAGCAGTACTTC. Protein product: CASSPSGTGTYEQYF.

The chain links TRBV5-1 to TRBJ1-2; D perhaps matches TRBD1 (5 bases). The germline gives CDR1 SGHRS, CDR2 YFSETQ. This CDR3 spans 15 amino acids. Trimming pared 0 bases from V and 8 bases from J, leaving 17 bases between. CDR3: CASSLGASRVGGYTF. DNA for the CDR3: TGCGCCAGCAGCTTGGGGGCCAGCAGGGTAGGAGGCTACACCTTC.

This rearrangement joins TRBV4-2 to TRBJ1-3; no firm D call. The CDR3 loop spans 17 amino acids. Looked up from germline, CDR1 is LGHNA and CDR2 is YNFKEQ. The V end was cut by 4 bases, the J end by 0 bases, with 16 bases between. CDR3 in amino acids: CASSPAAGGTSGNTIYF. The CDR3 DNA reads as TGTGCCAGCAGCCCTGCGGCCGGCGGTACCTCTGGAAACACCATATATTTT.

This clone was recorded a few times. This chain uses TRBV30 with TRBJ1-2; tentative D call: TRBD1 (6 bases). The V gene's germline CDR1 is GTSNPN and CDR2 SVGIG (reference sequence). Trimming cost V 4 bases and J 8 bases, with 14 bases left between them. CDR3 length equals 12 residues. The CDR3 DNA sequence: TGTGCCTGGAATTACCAGGGGAGAGGCTACACCTTC. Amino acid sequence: CAWNYQGRGYTF. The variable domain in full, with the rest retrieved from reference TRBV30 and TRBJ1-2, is SQTIHQWPATLVQPVGSPLSLECTVEGTSNPNLYWYRQAAGRGLQLLFYSVGIGQISSEVPQNLSASRPQDRQFILSSKKLLLSDSGFYLCAWNYQGRGYTFGSGTRLTVV.

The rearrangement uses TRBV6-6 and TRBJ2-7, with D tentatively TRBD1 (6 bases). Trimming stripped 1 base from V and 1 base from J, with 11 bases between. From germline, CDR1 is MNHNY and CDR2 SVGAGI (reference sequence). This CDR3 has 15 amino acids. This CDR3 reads CASSYFPGASYEQYF. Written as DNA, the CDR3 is TGTGCCAGCAGTTACTTCCCAGGGGCATCCTACGAGCAGTACTTC.